This T cell receptor beta chain was retrieved from a study of response to subunit inactivated influenza vaccine. The sample holds a few counts of this clonotype. Antigen unknown. Germline assignment: CDR1 MGHDK and CDR2 SYGVNS. The CDR3 contains 13 residues. V lost 7 bases and J 7 bases, leaving 14 bases between the germline ends. Using its own MiXCR run on the RT-PCR reads, TCRdb lists one record per CDR3 protein. The sample consists of 450,000 to 600,000 distinct CDR3 sequences, less than 7.5% of them appearing once. The study's findings and limits: Every seasonal influenza vaccination brings in few new T cells, the authors suggested.

Sequenced material: PBMCs from blood, taken less than 30 months after vaccination. This chain joins TRBV25-1 and TRBJ2-1, with D perhaps matching TRBD2 (5 bases). The TCR was taken from a man between 50 and 69 years old who received an inactivated influenza vaccine. The DNA for the CDR3 is TGTGCCAGCACCGCGGGTGTGAAGAATGAGCAGTTCTTC. This encodes CASTAGVKNEQFF.